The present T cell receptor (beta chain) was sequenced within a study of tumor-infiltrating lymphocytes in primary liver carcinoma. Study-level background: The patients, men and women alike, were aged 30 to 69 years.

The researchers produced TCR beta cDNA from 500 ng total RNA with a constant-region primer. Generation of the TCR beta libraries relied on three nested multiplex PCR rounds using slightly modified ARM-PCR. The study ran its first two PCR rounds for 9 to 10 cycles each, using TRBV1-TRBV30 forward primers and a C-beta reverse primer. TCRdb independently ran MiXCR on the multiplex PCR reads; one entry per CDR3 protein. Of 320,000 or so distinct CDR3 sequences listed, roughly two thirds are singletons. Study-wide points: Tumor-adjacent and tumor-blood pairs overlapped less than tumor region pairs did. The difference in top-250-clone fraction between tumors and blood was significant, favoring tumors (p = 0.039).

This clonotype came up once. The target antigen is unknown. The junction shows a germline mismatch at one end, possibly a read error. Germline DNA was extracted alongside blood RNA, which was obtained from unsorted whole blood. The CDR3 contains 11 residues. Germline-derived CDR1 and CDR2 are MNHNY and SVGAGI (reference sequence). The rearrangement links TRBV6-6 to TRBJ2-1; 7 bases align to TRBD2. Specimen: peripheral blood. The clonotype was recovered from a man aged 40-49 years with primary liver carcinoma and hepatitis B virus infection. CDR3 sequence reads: CTSSLAVLQFF. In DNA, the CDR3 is TGTACCAGCAGCCTAGCGGTACTGCAGTTCTTC.